Sequencing of this T cell receptor (beta chain) was carried out in a study of CD8+ T cells in alopecia areata. Study-level results: Possibly because of HLA-related factors, TCR sharing was less clear across patients than in mice. Scalp sequencing also captures normal skin's resident alphabeta T cells.

cDNA serving as the sequencing template came from extracted, reverse transcribed RNA. Some clones are missing from TCRdb's copy, which holds only in-frame ones; the method was immunoSEQ multiplex PCR. There are 110,000 or so clones in the sample; under 60% occur only once, and roughly 25% lies in the top ten. Comments on this clone: Its antigen is undetermined.

Individuals with alopecia areata gave both lesional scalp punch biopsies and peripheral blood for collection. Sorted populations comprised CD4+ and CD8+ T cells obtained from PBMCs. There are 14 residues in the CDR3. Germline V CDR1 and CDR2: SGHNT, YENEEA. J gave up 5 bases and V 0 bases, and 4 bases lay outside the gene matches. Sequenced sample: NKG2D-low CD8+ T cells sorted from blood. The chain carries TRBV11-3 and TRBJ2-7; 7 bases match TRBD2. This clonotype was obtained from a human donor with alopecia areata. The CDR3 DNA is TGTGCCAGCAGCTTAGAAGGCGGGAGTGACGAGCAGTACTTC. Translating it yields CASSLEGGSDEQYF. The entire variable domain, with the rest obtained from reference TRBV11-3 and TRBJ2-7, is as follows: EAGVVQSPRYKIIEKKQPVAFWCNPISGHNTLYWYLQNLGQGPELLIRYENEEAVDDSQLPKDRFSAERLKGVDSTLKIQPAELGDSAVYLCASSLEGGSDEQYFGPGTRLTVT.